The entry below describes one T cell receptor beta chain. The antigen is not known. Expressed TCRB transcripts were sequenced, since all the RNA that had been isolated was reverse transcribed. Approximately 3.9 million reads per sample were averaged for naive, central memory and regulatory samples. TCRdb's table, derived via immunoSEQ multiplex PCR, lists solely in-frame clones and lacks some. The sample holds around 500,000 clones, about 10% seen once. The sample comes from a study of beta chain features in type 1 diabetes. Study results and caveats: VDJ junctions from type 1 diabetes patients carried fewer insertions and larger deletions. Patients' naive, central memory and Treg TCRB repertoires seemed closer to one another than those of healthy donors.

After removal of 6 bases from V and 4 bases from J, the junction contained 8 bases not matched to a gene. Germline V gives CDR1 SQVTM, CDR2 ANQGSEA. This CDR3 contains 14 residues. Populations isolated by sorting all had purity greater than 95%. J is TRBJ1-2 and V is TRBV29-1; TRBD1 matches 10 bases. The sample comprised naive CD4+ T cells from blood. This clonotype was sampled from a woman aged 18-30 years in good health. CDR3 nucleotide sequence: TGCAGCGTAGGGACAGGGGACTCTTTCTATGGCTACACCTTC. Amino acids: CSVGTGDSFYGYTF.